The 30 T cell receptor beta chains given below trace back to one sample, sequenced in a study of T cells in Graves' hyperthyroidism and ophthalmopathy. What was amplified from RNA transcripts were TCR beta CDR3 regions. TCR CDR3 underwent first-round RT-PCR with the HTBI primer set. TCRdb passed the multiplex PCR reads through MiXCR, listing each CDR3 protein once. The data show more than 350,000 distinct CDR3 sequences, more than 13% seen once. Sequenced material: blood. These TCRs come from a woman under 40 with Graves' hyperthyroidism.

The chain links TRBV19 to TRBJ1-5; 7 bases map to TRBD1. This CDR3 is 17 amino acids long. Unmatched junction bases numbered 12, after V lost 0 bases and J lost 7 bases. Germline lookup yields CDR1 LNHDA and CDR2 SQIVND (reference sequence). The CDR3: CASSIDPWEGAKQPQHF. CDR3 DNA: TGTGCCAGTAGTATAGATCCCTGGGAGGGGGCTAAGCAGCCCCAGCATTTT.

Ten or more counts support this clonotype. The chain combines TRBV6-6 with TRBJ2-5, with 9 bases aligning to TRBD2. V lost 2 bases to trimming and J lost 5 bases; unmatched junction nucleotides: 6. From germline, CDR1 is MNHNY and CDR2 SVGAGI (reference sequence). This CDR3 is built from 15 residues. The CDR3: CASSYQGLAWETQYF. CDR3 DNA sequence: TGTGCCAGCAGTTACCAGGGACTAGCTTGGGAGACCCAGTACTTC.

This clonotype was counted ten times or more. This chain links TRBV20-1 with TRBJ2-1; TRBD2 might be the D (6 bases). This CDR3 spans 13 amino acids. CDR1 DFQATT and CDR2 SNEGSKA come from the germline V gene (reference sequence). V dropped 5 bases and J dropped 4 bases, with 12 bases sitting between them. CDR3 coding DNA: TGCAGTGCTGTGGGAGGTGGTTACAATGAGCAGTTCTTC. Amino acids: CSAVGGGYNEQFF.

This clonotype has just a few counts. This chain's CDR3 is CASSEGTGRGNQPQHF. In DNA form, the CDR3 reads TGTGCCAGCAGTGAAGGGACAGGGCGCGGCAATCAGCCCCAGCATTTT. This chain links TRBV27 with TRBJ1-5, with 9 bases that match TRBD1. The CDR3 has 16 amino acids. Germline CDR1 reads MNHEY; CDR2 reads SMNVEV (reference sequence). V trimming: 5 bases; J trimming: 2 bases; junction bases outside the gene matches: 7.

CDR3 in DNA: TGCAGCTCCTGGACAGACAAAGAGACCCAGTACTTC. Translated: CSSWTDKETQYF. The rearrangement joins TRBV29-1 to TRBJ2-5; TRBD1 might be the D (6 bases). The CDR3 is 12 amino acids. Trimming stripped 8 bases from V and 3 bases from J, with 13 bases between. The germline V gene has CDR1 SQVTM and CDR2 ANQGSEA.

The CDR3 loop is CASSPTGGRSTGELFF. CDR3 DNA: TGTGCCAGCAGCCCAACCGGGGGGCGCAGCACCGGGGAGCTGTTTTTT. This chain joins TRBV5-4 and TRBJ2-2; the D gene is possibly TRBD2 (7 bases). V lost 4 bases and J 4 bases, leaving 17 bases between the germline ends. Germline values: CDR1 SGHNT, CDR2 YYREEE (reference sequence). This CDR3 is built from 16 residues.

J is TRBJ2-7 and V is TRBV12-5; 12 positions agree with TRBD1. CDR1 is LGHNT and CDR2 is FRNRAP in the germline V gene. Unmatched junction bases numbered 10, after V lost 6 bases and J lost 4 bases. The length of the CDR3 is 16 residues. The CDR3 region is CASGWRTGQGAYEQYF. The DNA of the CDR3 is TGTGCTAGTGGCTGGAGAACGGGACAGGGGGCTTACGAGCAGTACTTC.

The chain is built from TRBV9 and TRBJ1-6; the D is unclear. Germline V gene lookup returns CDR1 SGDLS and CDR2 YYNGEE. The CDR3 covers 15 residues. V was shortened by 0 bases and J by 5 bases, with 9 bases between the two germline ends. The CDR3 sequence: CASSVGGLDNSPLHF. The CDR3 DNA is TGTGCCAGCAGCGTAGGAGGTTTAGATAATTCACCCCTCCACTTT.

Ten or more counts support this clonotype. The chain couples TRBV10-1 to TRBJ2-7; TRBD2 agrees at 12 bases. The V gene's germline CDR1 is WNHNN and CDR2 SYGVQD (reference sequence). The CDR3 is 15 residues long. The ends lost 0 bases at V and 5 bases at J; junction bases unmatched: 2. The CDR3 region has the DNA TGCGCCAGCAGTGAGTCCCGGACTAGCGGGAACGAGCAGTACTTC. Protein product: CASSESRTSGNEQYF.

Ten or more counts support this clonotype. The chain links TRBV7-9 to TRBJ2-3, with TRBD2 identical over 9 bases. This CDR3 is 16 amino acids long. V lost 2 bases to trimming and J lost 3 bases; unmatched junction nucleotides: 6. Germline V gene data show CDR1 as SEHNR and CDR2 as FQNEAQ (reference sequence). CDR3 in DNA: TGTGCCAGCAGCTTAAATGCGGGAGGGCCGACAGATACGCAGTATTTT. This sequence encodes CASSLNAGGPTDTQYF.

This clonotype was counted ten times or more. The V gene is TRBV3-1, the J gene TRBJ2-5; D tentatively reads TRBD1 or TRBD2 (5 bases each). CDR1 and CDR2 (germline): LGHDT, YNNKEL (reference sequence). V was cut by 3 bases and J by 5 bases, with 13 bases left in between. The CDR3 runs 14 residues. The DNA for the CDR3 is TGTGCCAGCAGCCAGTTTGGGGGAAGGGAGACCCAGTACTTC. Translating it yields CASSQFGGRETQYF.

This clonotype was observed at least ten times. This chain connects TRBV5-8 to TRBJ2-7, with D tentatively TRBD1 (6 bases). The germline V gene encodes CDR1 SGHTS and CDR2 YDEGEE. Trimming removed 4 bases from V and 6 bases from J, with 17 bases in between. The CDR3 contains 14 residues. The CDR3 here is CASSPGWGPSEQYF. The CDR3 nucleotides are TGTGCCAGCAGCCCTGGGTGGGGGCCAAGCGAGCAGTACTTC.

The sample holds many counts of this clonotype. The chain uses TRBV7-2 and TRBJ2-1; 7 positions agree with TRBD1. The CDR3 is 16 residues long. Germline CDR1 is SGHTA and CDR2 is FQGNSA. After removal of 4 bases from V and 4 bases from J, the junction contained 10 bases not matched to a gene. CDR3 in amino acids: CASSSPRQGSYNEQFF. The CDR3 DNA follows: TGTGCCAGCAGCTCTCCACGACAGGGTTCTTACAATGAGCAGTTCTTC.

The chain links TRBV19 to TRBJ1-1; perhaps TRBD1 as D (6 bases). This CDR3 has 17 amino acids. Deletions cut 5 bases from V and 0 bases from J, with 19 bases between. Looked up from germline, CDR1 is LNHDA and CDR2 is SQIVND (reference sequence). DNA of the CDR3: TGTGCCAGTAGTGGCCGGGGGGGACATAACATGAACACTGAAGCTTTCTTT. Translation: CASSGRGGHNMNTEAFF.

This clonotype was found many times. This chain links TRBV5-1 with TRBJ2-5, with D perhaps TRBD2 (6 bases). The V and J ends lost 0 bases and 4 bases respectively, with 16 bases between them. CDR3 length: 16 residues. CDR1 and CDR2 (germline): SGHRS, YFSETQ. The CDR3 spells CASSLAFGGARETQYF. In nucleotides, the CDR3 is TGCGCCAGCAGCTTGGCCTTCGGGGGAGCAAGAGAGACCCAGTACTTC.

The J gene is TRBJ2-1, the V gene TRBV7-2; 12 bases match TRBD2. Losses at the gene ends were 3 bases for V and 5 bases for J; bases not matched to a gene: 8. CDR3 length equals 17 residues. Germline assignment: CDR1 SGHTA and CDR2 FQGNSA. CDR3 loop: CASSFLAGGRVNNEQFF. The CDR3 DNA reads TGTGCCAGCAGCTTCCTAGCGGGAGGGCGAGTGAACAATGAGCAGTTCTTC. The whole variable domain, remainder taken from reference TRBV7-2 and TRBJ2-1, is GAGVSQSPSNKVTEKGKDVELRCDPISGHTALYWYRQSLGQGLEFLIYFQGNSAPDKSGLPSDRFSAERTGGSVSTLTIQRTQQEDSAVYLCASSFLAGGRVNNEQFFGPGTRLTVL.

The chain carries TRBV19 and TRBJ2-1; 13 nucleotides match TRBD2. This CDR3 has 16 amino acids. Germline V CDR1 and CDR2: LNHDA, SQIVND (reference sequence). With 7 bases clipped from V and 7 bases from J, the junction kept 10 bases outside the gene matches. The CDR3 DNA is TGTGCCAGTACCCCCCCCGGGACTAGCGGGATTAATGAGCAGTTCTTC. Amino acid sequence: CASTPPGTSGINEQFF.

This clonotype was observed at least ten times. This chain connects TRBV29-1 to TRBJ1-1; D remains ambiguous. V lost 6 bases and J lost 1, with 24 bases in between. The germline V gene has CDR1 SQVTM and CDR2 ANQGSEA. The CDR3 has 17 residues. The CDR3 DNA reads TGCAGCGTAGAGGGAATCCTGGGTCGTTCCGGGAACACTGAAGCTTTCTTT. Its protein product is CSVEGILGRSGNTEAFF.

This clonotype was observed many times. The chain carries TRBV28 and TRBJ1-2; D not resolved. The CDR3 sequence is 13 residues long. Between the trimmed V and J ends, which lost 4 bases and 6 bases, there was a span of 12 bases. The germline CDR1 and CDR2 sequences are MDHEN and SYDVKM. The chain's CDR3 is CASSSGYIDGYTF. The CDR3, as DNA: TGTGCCAGCAGTTCTGGGTACATAGATGGCTACACCTTC.

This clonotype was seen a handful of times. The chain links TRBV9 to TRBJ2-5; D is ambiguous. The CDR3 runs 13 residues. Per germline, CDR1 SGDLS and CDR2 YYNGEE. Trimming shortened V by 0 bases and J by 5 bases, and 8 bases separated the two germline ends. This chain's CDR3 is CASSVVVGETQYF. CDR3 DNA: TGTGCCAGCAGCGTAGTTGTGGGTGAGACCCAGTACTTC.

The CDR3 loop is CASSPGDRNTGELFF. In DNA form, the CDR3 reads TGTGCCAGCAGCCCAGGGGATCGGAACACCGGGGAGCTGTTTTTT. This chain connects TRBV2 to TRBJ2-2; the D gene is possibly TRBD1 (6 bases). The CDR3 covers 15 residues. The V gene lost 6 bases and the J gene lost 1 base, with 12 bases spanning the gap. Germline V gene sequence: CDR1 SNHLY, CDR2 FYNNEI. Supplemented by reference TRBV2 and TRBJ2-2, the full variable domain reads EPEVTQTPSHQVTQMGQEVILRCVPISNHLYFYWYRQILGQKVEFLVSFYNNEISEKSEIFDDQFSVERPDGSNFTLKIRSTKLEDSAMYFCASSPGDRNTGELFFGEGSRLTVL.

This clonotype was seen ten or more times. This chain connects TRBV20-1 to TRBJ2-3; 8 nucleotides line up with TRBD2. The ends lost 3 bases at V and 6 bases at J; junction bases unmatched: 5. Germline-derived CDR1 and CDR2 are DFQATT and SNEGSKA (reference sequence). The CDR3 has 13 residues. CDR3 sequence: CSASLSGMDTQYF. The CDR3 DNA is TGCAGTGCTAGCCTTAGCGGGATGGATACGCAGTATTTT.

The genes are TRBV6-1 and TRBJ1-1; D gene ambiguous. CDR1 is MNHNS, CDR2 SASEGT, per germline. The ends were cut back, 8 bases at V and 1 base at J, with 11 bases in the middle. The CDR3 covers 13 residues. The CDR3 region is CASGRTQNTEAFF. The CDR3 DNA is TGTGCCAGCGGCCGGACTCAGAACACTGAAGCTTTCTTT.

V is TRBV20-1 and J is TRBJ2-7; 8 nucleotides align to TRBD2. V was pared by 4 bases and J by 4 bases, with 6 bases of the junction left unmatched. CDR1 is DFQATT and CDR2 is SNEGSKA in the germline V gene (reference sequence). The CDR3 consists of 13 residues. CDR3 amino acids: CSANSGINYEQYF. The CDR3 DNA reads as TGCAGTGCTAATAGCGGGATCAATTACGAGCAGTACTTC.

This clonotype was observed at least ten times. The CDR3 bases are TGCAGTGCTTTTCCGGGACAGGGTTCAGATACGCAGTATTTT. It yields the protein CSAFPGQGSDTQYF. This chain connects TRBV20-1 to TRBJ2-3, with 9 positions matching TRBD1. The CDR3 sequence is 14 residues long. CDR1 DFQATT and CDR2 SNEGSKA come from the germline V gene (reference sequence). J was trimmed by 4 bases and V by 5 bases; bases with no gene match: 7.

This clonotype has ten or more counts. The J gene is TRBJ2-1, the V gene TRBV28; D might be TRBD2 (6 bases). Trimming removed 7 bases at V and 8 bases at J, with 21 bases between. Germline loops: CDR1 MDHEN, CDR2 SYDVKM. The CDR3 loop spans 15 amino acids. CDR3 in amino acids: CASTPTGGVLDEQFF. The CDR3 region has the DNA TGTGCCAGCACCCCGACCGGCGGGGTTCTCGATGAGCAGTTCTTC.

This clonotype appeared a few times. Written as DNA, the CDR3 is TGCAGTGCTACTCCCGGGACAGGGGGCCTTTTTTCGTACAATGAGCAGTTCTTC. It yields the protein CSATPGTGGLFSYNEQFF. J is TRBJ2-1 and V is TRBV20-1; 12 nucleotides agree with TRBD1. The V segment lost 4 bases and the J segment 4 bases; nucleotides outside the gene matches: 14. CDR3 length: 18 residues. The germline gives CDR1 DFQATT, CDR2 SNEGSKA (reference sequence).

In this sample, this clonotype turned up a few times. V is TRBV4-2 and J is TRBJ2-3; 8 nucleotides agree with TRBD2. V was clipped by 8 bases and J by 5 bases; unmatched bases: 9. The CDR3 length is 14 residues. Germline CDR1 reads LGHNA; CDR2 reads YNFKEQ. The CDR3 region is CASGGLEEGDTQYF. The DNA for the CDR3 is TGTGCCAGCGGGGGACTAGAAGAGGGAGATACGCAGTATTTT.

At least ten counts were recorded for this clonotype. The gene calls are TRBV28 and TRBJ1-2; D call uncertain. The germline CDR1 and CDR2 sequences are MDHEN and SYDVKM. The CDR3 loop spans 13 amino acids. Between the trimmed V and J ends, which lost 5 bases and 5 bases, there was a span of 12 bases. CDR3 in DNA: TGTGCCAGCAGTGAGGGAGTGCAGTATGGCTACACCTTC. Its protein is CASSEGVQYGYTF.

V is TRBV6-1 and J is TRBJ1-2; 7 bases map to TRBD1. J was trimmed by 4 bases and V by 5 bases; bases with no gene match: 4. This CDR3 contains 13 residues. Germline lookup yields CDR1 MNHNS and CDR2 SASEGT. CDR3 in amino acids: CASSRQGLYGYTF. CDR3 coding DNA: TGTGCCAGCAGTAGACAGGGCCTCTATGGCTACACCTTC.